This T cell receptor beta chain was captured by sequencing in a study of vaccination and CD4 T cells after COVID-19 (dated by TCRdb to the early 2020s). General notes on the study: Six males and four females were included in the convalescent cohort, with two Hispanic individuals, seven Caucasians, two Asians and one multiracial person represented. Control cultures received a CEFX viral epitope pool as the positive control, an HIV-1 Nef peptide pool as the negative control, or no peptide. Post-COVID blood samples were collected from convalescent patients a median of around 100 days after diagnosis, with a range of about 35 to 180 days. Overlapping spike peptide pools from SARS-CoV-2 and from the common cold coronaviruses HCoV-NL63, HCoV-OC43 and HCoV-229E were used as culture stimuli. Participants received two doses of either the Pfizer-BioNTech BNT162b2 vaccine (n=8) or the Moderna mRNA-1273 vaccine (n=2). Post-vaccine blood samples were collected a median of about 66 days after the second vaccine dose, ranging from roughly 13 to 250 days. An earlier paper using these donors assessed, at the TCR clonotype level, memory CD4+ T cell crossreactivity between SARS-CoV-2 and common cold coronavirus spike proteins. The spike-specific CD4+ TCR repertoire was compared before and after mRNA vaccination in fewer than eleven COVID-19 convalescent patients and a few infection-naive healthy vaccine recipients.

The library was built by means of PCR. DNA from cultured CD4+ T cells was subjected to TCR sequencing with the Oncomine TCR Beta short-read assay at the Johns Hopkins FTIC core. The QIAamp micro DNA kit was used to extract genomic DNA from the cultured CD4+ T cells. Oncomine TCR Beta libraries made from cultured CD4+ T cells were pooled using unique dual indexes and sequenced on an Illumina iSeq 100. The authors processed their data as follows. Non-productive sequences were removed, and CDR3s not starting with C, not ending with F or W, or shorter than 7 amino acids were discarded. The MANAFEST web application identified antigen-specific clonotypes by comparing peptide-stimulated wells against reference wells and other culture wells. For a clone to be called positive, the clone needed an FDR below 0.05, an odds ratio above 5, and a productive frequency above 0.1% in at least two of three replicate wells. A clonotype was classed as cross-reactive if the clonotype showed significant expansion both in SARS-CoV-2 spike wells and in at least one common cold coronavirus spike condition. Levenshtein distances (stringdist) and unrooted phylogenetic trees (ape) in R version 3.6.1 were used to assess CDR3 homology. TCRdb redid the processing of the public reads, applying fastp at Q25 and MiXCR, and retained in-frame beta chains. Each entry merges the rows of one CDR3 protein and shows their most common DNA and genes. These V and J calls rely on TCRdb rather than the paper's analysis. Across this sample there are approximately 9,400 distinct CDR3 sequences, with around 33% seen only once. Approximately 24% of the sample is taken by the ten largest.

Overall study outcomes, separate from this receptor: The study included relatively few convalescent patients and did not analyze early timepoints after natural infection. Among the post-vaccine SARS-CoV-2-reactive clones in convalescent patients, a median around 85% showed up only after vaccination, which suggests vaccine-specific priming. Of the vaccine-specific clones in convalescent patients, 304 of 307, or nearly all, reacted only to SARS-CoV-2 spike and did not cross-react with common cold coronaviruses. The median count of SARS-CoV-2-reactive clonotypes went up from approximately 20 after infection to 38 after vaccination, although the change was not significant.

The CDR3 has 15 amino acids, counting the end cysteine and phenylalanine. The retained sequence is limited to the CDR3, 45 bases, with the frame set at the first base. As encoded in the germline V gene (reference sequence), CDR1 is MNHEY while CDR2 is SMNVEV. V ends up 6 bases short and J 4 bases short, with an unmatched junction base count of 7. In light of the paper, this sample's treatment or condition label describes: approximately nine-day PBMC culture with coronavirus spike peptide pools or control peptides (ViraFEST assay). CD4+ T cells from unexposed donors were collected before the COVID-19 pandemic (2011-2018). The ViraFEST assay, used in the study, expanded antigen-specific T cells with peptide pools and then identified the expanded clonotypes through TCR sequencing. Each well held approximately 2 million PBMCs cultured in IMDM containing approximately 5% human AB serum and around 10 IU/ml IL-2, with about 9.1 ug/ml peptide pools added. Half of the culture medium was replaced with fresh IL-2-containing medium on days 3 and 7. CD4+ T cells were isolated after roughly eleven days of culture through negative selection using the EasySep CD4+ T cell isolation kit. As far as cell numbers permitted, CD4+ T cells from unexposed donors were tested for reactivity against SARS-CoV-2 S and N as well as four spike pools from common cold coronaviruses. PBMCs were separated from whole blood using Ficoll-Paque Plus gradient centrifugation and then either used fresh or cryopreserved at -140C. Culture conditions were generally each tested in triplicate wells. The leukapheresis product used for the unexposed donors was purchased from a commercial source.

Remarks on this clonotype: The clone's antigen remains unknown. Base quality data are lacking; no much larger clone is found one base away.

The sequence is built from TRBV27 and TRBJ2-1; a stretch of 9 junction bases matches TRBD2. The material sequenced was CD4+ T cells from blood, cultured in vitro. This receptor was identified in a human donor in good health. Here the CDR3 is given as CASSEVSGSYNEQFF. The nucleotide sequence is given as TGTGCCAGCAGCGAGGTTAGCGGGAGTTACAATGAGCAGTTCTTC.